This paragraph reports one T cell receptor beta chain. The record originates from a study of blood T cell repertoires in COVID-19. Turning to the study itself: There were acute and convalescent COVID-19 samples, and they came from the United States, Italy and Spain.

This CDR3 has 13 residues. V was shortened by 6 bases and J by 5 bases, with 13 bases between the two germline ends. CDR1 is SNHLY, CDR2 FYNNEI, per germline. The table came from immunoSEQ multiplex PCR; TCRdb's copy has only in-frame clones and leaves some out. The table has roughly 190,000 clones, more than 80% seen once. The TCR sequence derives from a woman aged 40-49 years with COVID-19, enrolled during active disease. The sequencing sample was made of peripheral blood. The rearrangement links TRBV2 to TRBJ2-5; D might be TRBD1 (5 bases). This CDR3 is CASREQVMETQYF. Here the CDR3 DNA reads TGTGCCAGCAGAGAACAGGTTATGGAGACCCAGTACTTC. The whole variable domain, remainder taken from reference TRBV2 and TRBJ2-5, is EPEVTQTPSHQVTQMGQEVILRCVPISNHLYFYWYRQILGQKVEFLVSFYNNEISEKSEIFDDQFSVERPDGSNFTLKIRSTKLEDSAMYFCASREQVMETQYFGPGTRLLVL.